This entry describes one T cell receptor (beta chain). Its antigen is not identified. Genomic DNA per cell subset filled all wells of several immunoSEQ plates. Data came from immunoSEQ multiplex PCR; TCRdb stores just in-frame clones and leaves some out. The sample has about 1 million clones, roughly 75% seen once. The data belong to a study of shared clonotypes between healthy human individuals. Background on the study: With ages of 18 to 49, the donors were a couple of women and a few men. Notes on the study in general: Across a handful of donors, naive CD4 shared 5% to 5.5%, naive CD8 3% to 3.5%, memory CD4 roughly 2.3%, memory CD8 more than 0.35%.

This CDR3 comprises 13 residues. V gave up 7 bases and J gave up 8 bases, with 12 bases separating them. CDR1 and CDR2 (germline): MNHEY, SVGAGI. The V and J genes are TRBV6-5 and TRBJ2-6, with TRBD2 as a possible D gene (5 bases). Input material: memory CD4+ T cells sorted from blood. Sample subset: CD45RA-negative fraction. The TCR sequence derives from a man aged 18 to 30 in good health. The CDR3 spells CASTALDSNVLTF. The CDR3 DNA sequence: TGTGCCAGCACCGCATTGGACTCCAACGTCCTGACTTTC.